These T cell receptor beta chains were read from a single sample in a study of cytotoxic CD8 clonotypes in ibrutinib-treated CLL. The repertoire was sequenced with immunoSEQ multiplex PCR; TCRdb's copy has only in-frame clones and lacks some. The repertoire holds around 160,000 clones, with nearly 90% as singletons. Source: PBMCs, taken at disease progression, from a patient treated with ibrutinib. These receptor sequences come from a human donor with chronic lymphocytic leukemia. CDR3s include the opening cysteine and the closing phenylalanine or tryptophan. D genes are given only for firm matches. Size tells how often a clone was seen (once, few, many) or the class of an expanded clone, and some rows leave it out.

D: NA
size: NA
V: TRBV30
J: TRBJ2-6
CDR3: CAWSRTYGANVLTF
DNA: TGTGCCTGGAGCCGGACGTATGGGGCCAACGTCCTGACTTTC

D: NA
size: NA
V: TRBV5-1
J: TRBJ1-1
CDR3: CASSLGADLNTEAFF
DNA: TGCGCCAGCAGCTTGGGGGCAGACCTGAACACTGAAGCTTTCTTT

D: NA
size: NA
V: TRBV5-1
J: TRBJ2-1
CDR3: CASSLDGEASYNEQFF
DNA: TGCGCCAGCAGCTTGGACGGGGAGGCCTCCTACAATGAGCAGTTCTTC

D: TRBD1
size: NA
V: TRBV5-1
J: TRBJ1-1
CDR3: CASSFSREREGGMNTEAFF
DNA: TGCGCCAGCAGCTTTTCTCGGGAGAGAGAAGGGGGCATGAACACTGAAGCTTTCTTT

D: TRBD2
size: NA
V: TRBV6-6
J: TRBJ2-3
CDR3: CASSDQRGLNTQYF
DNA: TGTGCCAGCAGTGATCAGCGGGGACTTAATACGCAGTATTTT

D: TRBD1
size: NA
V: TRBV5-8
J: TRBJ1-5
CDR3: CASSLGDRGYRQPQHF
DNA: TGTGCCAGCAGCCTCGGGGACAGGGGGTATAGGCAGCCCCAGCATTTT

D: NA
size: NA
V: TRBV7-9
J: TRBJ2-4
CDR3: CASSPGSLAPQNIQYF
DNA: TGTGCCAGCAGCCCCGGCAGCCTAGCGCCCCAAAACATTCAGTACTTC

D: NA
size: NA
V: TRBV5-1
J: TRBJ2-7
CDR3: CASSRTATGSYEQYF
DNA: TGCGCCAGCAGCCGAACAGCGACGGGCTCCTACGAGCAGTACTTC

D: NA
size: NA
V: TRBV11-1
J: TRBJ2-1
CDR3: CASSISGRARGNEQFF
DNA: TGTGCCAGCAGCATATCAGGACGGGCCAGAGGTAATGAGCAGTTCTTC

D: NA
size: once
V: TRBV30
J: TRBJ1-3
CDR3: CAWGAGNSGNTIYF
DNA: TGTGCCTGGGGGGCAGGGAACTCTGGAAACACCATATATTTT

D: NA
size: NA
V: TRBV18
J: TRBJ2-7
CDR3: CASSLGTNSYEQYF
DNA: TGTGCCAGCTCCTTGGGCACGAACTCCTACGAGCAGTACTTC

D: NA
size: few
V: TRBV6-1
J: TRBJ1-1
CDR3: CASSESRDSRTEAFF
DNA: TGTGCCAGCAGTGAGTCCAGAGACTCGAGGACTGAAGCTTTCTTT

D: TRBD2
size: NA
V: TRBV5-1
J: TRBJ2-1
CDR3: CASSPGLGSVEQFF
DNA: TGCGCCAGCAGCCCAGGACTAGGGTCTGTGGAGCAGTTCTTC

D: NA
size: NA
V: TRBV7-9
J: TRBJ1-2
CDR3: CASSLDTNYGYTF
DNA: TGTGCCAGCAGCTTAGACACTAACTATGGCTACACCTTC

D: NA
size: NA
V: TRBV11-2
J: TRBJ2-3
CDR3: CASSFQGSTDTQYF
DNA: TGTGCCAGCAGCTTTCAGGGTAGCACAGATACGCAGTATTTT

D: NA
size: NA
V: TRBV10-1
J: TRBJ2-3
CDR3: CASSEEGLSTDTQYF
DNA: TGCGCCAGCAGTGAGGAGGGGCTCTCCACAGATACGCAGTATTTT

D: TRBD1
size: NA
V: TRBV10-3
J: TRBJ2-7
CDR3: CAIRWDSLTYEQYF
DNA: TGTGCCATCAGATGGGACAGCCTTACCTACGAGCAGTACTTC

D: NA
size: NA
V: TRBV11-1
J: TRBJ1-1
CDR3: CASSQNRYEAFF
DNA: TGTGCCAGCAGTCAGAACAGGTATGAAGCTTTCTTT

D: NA
size: NA
V: TRBV9
J: TRBJ2-2
CDR3: CASSVVGSANTGELFF
DNA: TGTGCCAGCAGCGTAGTCGGTAGCGCGAACACCGGGGAGCTGTTTTTT

D: TRBD2
size: NA
V: TRBV9
J: TRBJ2-7
CDR3: CASSGTAGAYEQYF
DNA: TGTGCCAGCAGCGGAACAGCGGGAGCCTACGAGCAGTACTTC

D: NA
size: few
V: TRBV27
J: TRBJ1-1
CDR3: CASSDPNTEAFF
DNA: TGTGCCAGCAGTGACCCAAACACTGAAGCTTTCTTT

D: TRBD2
size: NA
V: TRBV7-2
J: TRBJ2-5
CDR3: CASSLGTSGSQETQYF
DNA: TGTGCCAGCAGCCTCGGGACTAGCGGGAGCCAAGAGACCCAGTACTTC

D: NA
size: NA
V: TRBV25-1
J: TRBJ2-1
CDR3: CASSGAGASYNEQFF
DNA: TGTGCCAGCAGTGGGGCTGGGGCATCCTACAATGAGCAGTTCTTC

D: NA
size: once
V: TRBV18
J: TRBJ2-3
CDR3: CASSHGTGRATQYF
DNA: TGTGCCAGCTCACACGGGACTGGGCGTGCCACGCAGTATTTT

D: NA
size: NA
V: TRBV5-1
J: TRBJ2-4
CDR3: CASSEAIFGKNIQYF
DNA: TGCGCCAGCAGCGAAGCGATTTTCGGCAAAAACATTCAGTACTTC

D: NA
size: NA
V: TRBV7-8
J: TRBJ1-1
CDR3: CASSPTEAFF
DNA: TGTGCCAGCAGCCCAACTGAAGCTTTCTTT

D: NA
size: NA
V: TRBV6-6
J: TRBJ1-2
CDR3: CASSPSAGASGYTF
DNA: TGTGCCAGCAGTCCGTCCGCAGGGGCGAGTGGCTACACCTTC

D: TRBD2
size: NA
V: TRBV7-9
J: TRBJ2-1
CDR3: CASSFGRELGNEQFF
DNA: TGTGCCAGCAGCTTCGGGCGGGAGTTAGGGAATGAGCAGTTCTTC

D: NA
size: once
V: TRBV4-3
J: TRBJ2-3
CDR3: CASSQDHLVSGASTDTQYF
DNA: TGCGCCAGCAGCCAAGATCATCTGGTTAGCGGTGCTAGCACAGATACGCAGTATTTT

D: NA
size: NA
V: TRBV4-3
J: TRBJ1-2
CDR3: CASSQQGRYGYTF
DNA: TGCGCCAGCAGCCAACAGGGGAGATATGGCTACACCTTC

D: TRBD2
size: NA
V: TRBV6-5
J: TRBJ2-7
CDR3: CASSYSGLAGYEQYF
DNA: TGTGCCAGCAGTTACTCGGGACTAGCGGGCTACGAGCAGTACTTC

D: TRBD1
size: NA
V: TRBV29-1
J: TRBJ2-3
CDR3: CSQGAMPDTQYF
DNA: TGCAGCCAGGGGGCGATGCCAGATACGCAGTATTTT

D: TRBD2
size: NA
V: TRBV10-3
J: TRBJ2-1
CDR3: CAISEPKTRLAGGLGEQFF
DNA: TGTGCCATCAGTGAGCCTAAAACTCGACTAGCGGGAGGGTTAGGTGAGCAGTTCTTC

D: TRBD1
size: once
V: TRBV19
J: TRBJ1-2
CDR3: CASSIEPRDRINYGYTF
DNA: TGTGCCAGTAGTATAGAGCCCCGGGACAGAATTAACTATGGCTACACCTTC

D: TRBD2
size: NA
V: TRBV5-1
J: TRBJ2-7
CDR3: CASTLAGEYEQYF
DNA: TGCGCCAGCACCTTGGCGGGAGAATACGAGCAGTACTTC

D: TRBD1
size: NA
V: TRBV7-9
J: TRBJ1-4
CDR3: CASSLRQGVYEKLFF
DNA: TGTGCCAGCAGCTTGAGGCAGGGGGTATATGAAAAACTGTTTTTT

D: TRBD1
size: NA
V: TRBV7-2
J: TRBJ2-2
CDR3: CASSKRQGKNTGELFF
DNA: TGTGCCAGCAGCAAACGACAGGGGAAGAACACCGGGGAGCTGTTTTTT

D: NA
size: NA
V: TRBV5-5
J: TRBJ2-7
CDR3: CASSPDPRSGQYF
DNA: TGTGCCAGCAGCCCGGACCCACGTTCGGGGCAGTACTTC

D: NA
size: NA
V: TRBV28
J: TRBJ1-2
CDR3: CASSPTPRLSNYGYTF
DNA: TGTGCCAGCAGCCCGACACCCAGACTCTCTAACTATGGCTACACCTTC

D: TRBD2
size: once
V: TRBV4-3
J: TRBJ2-1
CDR3: CASSQEIPAGGEQFF
DNA: TGCGCCAGCAGCCAAGAGATCCCAGCGGGGGGTGAGCAGTTCTTC

D: NA
size: NA
V: TRBV13
J: TRBJ2-3
CDR3: CASSLREALGTDTQYF
DNA: TGTGCCAGCAGCTTGAGGGAGGCCCTGGGCACAGATACGCAGTATTTT

D: NA
size: NA
V: TRBV5-1
J: TRBJ2-5
CDR3: CASSAGQLETQYF
DNA: TGCGCCAGCAGCGCTGGACAGCTGGAGACCCAGTACTTC

D: NA
size: once
V: TRBV7-3
J: TRBJ2-3
CDR3: CASSFSGADTQYF
DNA: TGTGCCAGCAGCTTCTCAGGAGCAGATACGCAGTATTTT

D: NA
size: NA
V: TRBV7-2
J: TRBJ2-1
CDR3: CASSFGLVTNEQFF
DNA: TGTGCCAGCAGCTTCGGGCTAGTTACCAATGAGCAGTTCTTC

D: NA
size: few
V: TRBV9
J: TRBJ1-2
CDR3: CASSVGGGGYTF
DNA: TGTGCCAGCAGCGTAGGGGGTGGAGGCTACACCTTC

D: TRBD2
size: NA
V: TRBV18
J: TRBJ2-1
CDR3: CASSGRTSGYNEQFF
DNA: TGTGCCAGCTCAGGCAGGACTAGCGGATACAATGAGCAGTTCTTC

D: NA
size: NA
V: TRBV6-5
J: TRBJ2-2
CDR3: CASRMGLGELFF
DNA: TGTGCCAGCAGGATGGGCCTCGGGGAGCTGTTTTTT

D: TRBD1
size: few
V: TRBV29-1
J: TRBJ2-7
CDR3: CSVRGTGAHEQYF
DNA: TGCAGCGTGAGGGGGACAGGGGCCCACGAGCAGTACTTC

D: NA
size: NA
V: TRBV5-4
J: TRBJ1-1
CDR3: CASSLGGATNTEAFF
DNA: TGTGCCAGCAGCTTGGGTGGGGCGACGAACACTGAAGCTTTCTTT

D: NA
size: NA
V: TRBV4-2
J: TRBJ1-2
CDR3: CASSPGPRTSNYGYTF
DNA: TGTGCCAGCAGCCCAGGGCCGCGTACCTCTAACTATGGCTACACCTTC

D: NA
size: once
V: TRBV10-3
J: TRBJ1-3
CDR3: CAIKSDLGNTIYF
DNA: TGTGCCATCAAGTCCGATTTGGGAAACACCATATATTTT

D: NA
size: NA
V: TRBV11-3
J: TRBJ2-7
CDR3: CASSLRTQKEQYF
DNA: TGTGCCAGCAGCTTAAGGACTCAGAAAGAGCAGTACTTC

D: NA
size: once
V: TRBV6-5
J: TRBJ1-2
CDR3: CASSSTGFWGYTF
DNA: TGTGCCAGCAGTTCCACAGGGTTTTGGGGCTACACCTTC

D: NA
size: NA
V: TRBV19
J: TRBJ1-2
CDR3: CASSIDPWGQPNYGYTF
DNA: TGTGCCAGTAGTATAGATCCGTGGGGTCAACCTAACTATGGCTACACCTTC

D: NA
size: NA
V: TRBV19
J: TRBJ1-4
CDR3: CASSILRGANEKLFF
DNA: TGTGCCAGTAGTATTTTGCGAGGGGCTAATGAAAAACTGTTTTTT

D: TRBD1
size: NA
V: TRBV28
J: TRBJ1-2
CDR3: CASKFDRVGYGYTF
DNA: TGTGCCAGCAAGTTTGACAGGGTGGGTTATGGCTACACCTTC

D: NA
size: NA
V: TRBV5-4
J: TRBJ2-1
CDR3: CASSLGVYEQFF
DNA: TGTGCCAGCAGCTTGGGGGTTTATGAGCAGTTCTTC

D: NA
size: NA
V: TRBV28
J: TRBJ1-5
CDR3: CASSFPGQPSTGPQHF
DNA: TGTGCCAGCAGTTTCCCCGGACAACCTTCGACCGGCCCCCAGCATTTT

D: TRBD1
size: once
V: TRBV28
J: TRBJ1-4
CDR3: CASSLQGGDEKLFF
DNA: TGTGCCAGCAGTTTGCAGGGGGGGGATGAAAAACTGTTTTTT